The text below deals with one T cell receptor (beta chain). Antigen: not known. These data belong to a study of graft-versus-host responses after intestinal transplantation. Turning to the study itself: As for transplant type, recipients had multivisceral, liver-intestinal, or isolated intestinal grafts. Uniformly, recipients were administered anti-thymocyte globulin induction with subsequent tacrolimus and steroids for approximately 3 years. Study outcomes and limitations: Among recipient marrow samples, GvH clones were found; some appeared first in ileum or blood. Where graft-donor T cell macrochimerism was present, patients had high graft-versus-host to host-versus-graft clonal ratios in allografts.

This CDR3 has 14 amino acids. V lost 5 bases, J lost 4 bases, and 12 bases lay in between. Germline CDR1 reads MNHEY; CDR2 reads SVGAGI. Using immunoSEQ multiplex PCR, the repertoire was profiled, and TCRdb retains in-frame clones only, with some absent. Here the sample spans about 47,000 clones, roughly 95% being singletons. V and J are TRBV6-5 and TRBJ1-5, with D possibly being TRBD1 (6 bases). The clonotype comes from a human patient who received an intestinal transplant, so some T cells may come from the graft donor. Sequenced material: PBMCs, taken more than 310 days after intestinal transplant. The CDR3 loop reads CASSGQMGNQPQHF. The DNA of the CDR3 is TGTGCCAGCAGTGGACAGATGGGAAATCAGCCCCAGCATTTT.